These T cell receptor beta chains were read from a single sample in a study of blood T cell repertoires in COVID-19. Only in-frame clones appear in the TCRdb table, and some are missing; sequencing was by immunoSEQ multiplex PCR. The sample consists of 250,000 to 350,000 clones, more than 85% of them appearing once. Sequencing input: PBMCs or T cells enriched from blood (not recorded which). Receptors were obtained from a woman in her thirties who had recovered from COVID-19. Each CDR3 is given with its conserved first and last residue. A D gene is named only where the DNA matches it firmly. Some rows mark clone size as missing; the rest say once, few, many or name a class of expanded clone.

clone_size: NA
v_call: TRBV18
d_call: NA
j_call: TRBJ1-2
cdr3_aa: CASSPQDRHGYTF
cdr3_nt: TGTGCCAGCTCACCACAGGACAGACATGGCTACACCTTC

clone_size: NA
v_call: TRBV29-1
d_call: NA
j_call: TRBJ1-3
cdr3_aa: CSVDGGFSGNTIYF
cdr3_nt: TGCAGCGTTGATGGCGGATTCTCTGGAAACACCATATATTTT

clone_size: few
v_call: TRBV24-1
d_call: NA
j_call: TRBJ1-2
cdr3_aa: CATSDLTGYGYTF
cdr3_nt: TGTGCCACCAGTGATTTAACAGGCTATGGCTACACCTTC

clone_size: few
v_call: TRBV4-2
d_call: TRBD2
j_call: TRBJ2-5
cdr3_aa: CASSHDGSPRGGTQYF
cdr3_nt: TGTGCCAGCAGCCATGACGGGTCCCCTCGCGGGGGGACCCAGTACTTC

clone_size: NA
v_call: TRBV24-1
d_call: TRBD2
j_call: TRBJ2-5
cdr3_aa: CATSDFLGRGGWETQYF
cdr3_nt: TGTGCCACCAGTGATTTCCTCGGGAGGGGCGGATGGGAGACCCAGTACTTC

clone_size: NA
v_call: TRBV10-3
d_call: TRBD1
j_call: TRBJ1-3
cdr3_aa: CAIRASGTGGNTIYF
cdr3_nt: TGTGCCATCAGGGCTTCCGGGACAGGGGGAAACACCATATATTTT

clone_size: NA
v_call: TRBV4-3
d_call: TRBD2
j_call: TRBJ2-3
cdr3_aa: CASSQSGGPFTDTQYF
cdr3_nt: TGCGCCAGCAGCCAGAGCGGGGGGCCTTTCACAGATACGCAGTATTTT

clone_size: NA
v_call: TRBV11-3
d_call: NA
j_call: TRBJ2-1
cdr3_aa: CASSLSSPHEQFF
cdr3_nt: TGTGCCAGCAGCTTATCTAGCCCCCATGAGCAGTTCTTC

clone_size: NA
v_call: TRBV19
d_call: TRBD2
j_call: TRBJ2-5
cdr3_aa: CASSVGLAVQETQYF
cdr3_nt: TGTGCCAGTAGTGTGGGACTAGCGGTACAAGAGACCCAGTACTTC

clone_size: NA
v_call: TRBV7-2
d_call: NA
j_call: TRBJ2-3
cdr3_aa: CASRKTGTDTQYF
cdr3_nt: TGTGCCAGCAGAAAAACAGGGACAGATACGCAGTATTTT

clone_size: once
v_call: TRBV18
d_call: TRBD1
j_call: TRBJ2-7
cdr3_aa: CASSSLPGQGYKQYF
cdr3_nt: TGTGCCAGCTCATCCCTCCCGGGACAGGGGTATAAGCAGTACTTC

clone_size: NA
v_call: TRBV7-2
d_call: TRBD1
j_call: TRBJ2-2
cdr3_aa: CASSAKAGGAGELFF
cdr3_nt: TGTGCCAGCAGCGCGAAGGCAGGGGGCGCCGGGGAGCTGTTTTTT

clone_size: NA
v_call: TRBV6-5
d_call: NA
j_call: TRBJ1-1
cdr3_aa: CASSYKVTGEAFF
cdr3_nt: TGTGCCAGCAGTTACAAGGTCACCGGGGAAGCTTTCTTT

clone_size: NA
v_call: TRBV28
d_call: NA
j_call: TRBJ1-2
cdr3_aa: CASSLVAAPGGYGYTF
cdr3_nt: TGTGCCAGCAGTTTAGTGGCAGCTCCCGGGGGCTATGGCTACACCTTC

clone_size: NA
v_call: TRBV6-2/TRBV6-3
d_call: NA
j_call: TRBJ1-2
cdr3_aa: CASSAGINYGYTF
cdr3_nt: TGTGCCAGCAGTGCGGGGATCAACTATGGCTACACCTTC

clone_size: NA
v_call: TRBV7-4
d_call: NA
j_call: TRBJ1-1
cdr3_aa: CASSYAQVMNTEAFF
cdr3_nt: TGTGCCAGCAGCTACGCACAGGTCATGAACACTGAAGCTTTCTTT

clone_size: NA
v_call: TRBV28
d_call: NA
j_call: TRBJ1-6
cdr3_aa: CASSDRPSPLHF
cdr3_nt: TGTGCCAGCAGTGACAGGCCCTCACCCCTCCACTTT

clone_size: NA
v_call: TRBV28
d_call: TRBD1
j_call: TRBJ1-1
cdr3_aa: CASSLLGTAEAFF
cdr3_nt: TGTGCCAGCAGTTTATTGGGGACAGCTGAAGCTTTCTTT

clone_size: NA
v_call: TRBV28
d_call: NA
j_call: TRBJ1-5
cdr3_aa: CASYPPDRSKPQHF
cdr3_nt: TGTGCCAGCTACCCTCCCGACAGGAGCAAGCCCCAGCATTTT

clone_size: once
v_call: TRBV10-3
d_call: NA
j_call: TRBJ1-5
cdr3_aa: CAISAGEGNQPQHF
cdr3_nt: TGTGCCATCAGTGCTGGGGAGGGCAATCAGCCCCAGCATTTT

clone_size: NA
v_call: TRBV6-5
d_call: TRBD2
j_call: TRBJ2-7
cdr3_aa: CASSYSASGYEQYF
cdr3_nt: TGTGCCAGCAGTTACTCGGCTAGCGGCTACGAGCAGTACTTC

clone_size: NA
v_call: TRBV28
d_call: TRBD1
j_call: TRBJ1-5
cdr3_aa: CASSLGDSGNQPQHF
cdr3_nt: TGTGCCAGCAGCCTGGGGGACAGCGGGAATCAGCCCCAGCATTTT

clone_size: NA
v_call: TRBV15
d_call: NA
j_call: TRBJ1-4
cdr3_aa: CATSRATGQVNEKLFF
cdr3_nt: TGTGCCACCAGCAGAGCAACGGGACAAGTTAATGAAAAACTGTTTTTT

clone_size: NA
v_call: TRBV2
d_call: NA
j_call: TRBJ1-3
cdr3_aa: CASSDQGAGNTIYF
cdr3_nt: TGTGCCAGCAGTGACCAGGGTGCTGGAAACACCATATATTTT

clone_size: NA
v_call: TRBV9
d_call: TRBD1
j_call: TRBJ2-1
cdr3_aa: CASSVAPGQDSYNEQFF
cdr3_nt: TGTGCCAGCAGCGTAGCCCCAGGACAGGACTCCTACAATGAGCAGTTCTTC

clone_size: NA
v_call: TRBV29-1
d_call: NA
j_call: TRBJ2-7
cdr3_aa: CSAGGRSSYEQYF
cdr3_nt: TGCAGCGCCGGAGGGCGGAGCTCCTACGAGCAGTACTTC

clone_size: NA
v_call: TRBV27
d_call: NA
j_call: TRBJ1-4
cdr3_aa: CASSRTATNEKLFF
cdr3_nt: TGTGCCAGCAGTCGGACAGCAACTAATGAAAAACTGTTTTTT

clone_size: NA
v_call: TRBV9
d_call: TRBD2
j_call: TRBJ2-3
cdr3_aa: CASSEGLADTQYF
cdr3_nt: TGTGCCAGCAGCGAGGGACTAGCAGATACGCAGTATTTT

clone_size: NA
v_call: TRBV10-3
d_call: TRBD2
j_call: TRBJ2-7
cdr3_aa: CAISSGTSGSDEQYF
cdr3_nt: TGTGCCATCAGCAGCGGGACTAGCGGGAGCGACGAGCAGTACTTC

clone_size: NA
v_call: TRBV28
d_call: NA
j_call: TRBJ2-2
cdr3_aa: CASTTGEQQNTGELFF
cdr3_nt: TGTGCCAGCACCACGGGGGAACAGCAGAACACCGGGGAGCTGTTTTTT

clone_size: NA
v_call: TRBV7-2
d_call: NA
j_call: TRBJ2-1
cdr3_aa: CASSLSMQGDNEQFF
cdr3_nt: TGTGCCAGCAGCTTATCTATGCAGGGCGACAATGAGCAGTTCTTC

clone_size: NA
v_call: TRBV9
d_call: TRBD2
j_call: TRBJ2-2
cdr3_aa: CASSLLAGVLAGELFF
cdr3_nt: TGTGCCAGCAGCCTTTTAGCGGGGGTCCTGGCGGGGGAGCTGTTTTTT

clone_size: NA
v_call: TRBV3-1/TRBV3-2
d_call: NA
j_call: TRBJ1-1
cdr3_aa: CASSPQGYDTEAFF
cdr3_nt: TGTGCCAGCAGCCCGCAGGGGTATGACACTGAAGCTTTCTTT

clone_size: once
v_call: TRBV27
d_call: NA
j_call: TRBJ1-4
cdr3_aa: CASSLIRGDNEKLFF
cdr3_nt: TGTGCCAGCAGTTTGATTAGAGGAGATAATGAAAAACTGTTTTTT

clone_size: NA
v_call: TRBV18
d_call: TRBD1
j_call: TRBJ2-2
cdr3_aa: CASSPPGQGAGELFF
cdr3_nt: TGTGCCAGCTCACCTCCGGGACAGGGGGCCGGGGAGCTGTTTTTT

clone_size: NA
v_call: TRBV7-7
d_call: NA
j_call: TRBJ2-7
cdr3_aa: CANSPGVRTRTYEQYF
cdr3_nt: TGTGCTAACTCCCCGGGGGTTCGCACCCGTACCTACGAGCAGTACTTC

clone_size: NA
v_call: TRBV15
d_call: NA
j_call: TRBJ1-2
cdr3_aa: CATSRDTWGYTF
cdr3_nt: TGTGCCACCAGCAGAGATACTTGGGGCTACACCTTC

clone_size: NA
v_call: TRBV21-1
d_call: NA
j_call: TRBJ1-2
cdr3_aa: CASSKTRGFPDGYTF
cdr3_nt: TGTGCCAGCAGCAAAACCAGGGGGTTCCCCGATGGCTACACCTTC

clone_size: NA
v_call: TRBV5-4
d_call: TRBD2
j_call: TRBJ2-7
cdr3_aa: CASSATSGTPYEQYF
cdr3_nt: TGTGCCAGCAGCGCGACTAGCGGAACCCCCTACGAGCAGTACTTC

clone_size: once
v_call: TRBV7-8
d_call: TRBD2
j_call: TRBJ2-7
cdr3_aa: CASSSGLADEQYF
cdr3_nt: TGTGCCAGCAGCTCCGGACTAGCGGACGAGCAGTACTTC

clone_size: NA
v_call: TRBV7-2
d_call: TRBD1
j_call: TRBJ1-6
cdr3_aa: CASSLNRGNSPLHF
cdr3_nt: TGTGCCAGCAGCCTCAACAGGGGGAATTCACCCCTCCACTTT

clone_size: NA
v_call: TRBV19
d_call: NA
j_call: TRBJ2-3
cdr3_aa: CASRSLPARADTQYF
cdr3_nt: TGTGCCAGTAGATCCCTCCCTGCGCGGGCAGATACGCAGTATTTT

clone_size: NA
v_call: TRBV11-3
d_call: NA
j_call: TRBJ2-1
cdr3_aa: CASSFTGRYNEQFF
cdr3_nt: TGTGCCAGCAGCTTTACGGGTAGATACAATGAGCAGTTCTTC

clone_size: NA
v_call: TRBV25-1
d_call: TRBD1
j_call: TRBJ1-1
cdr3_aa: CASRSTRTGVGEAFF
cdr3_nt: TGTGCCAGCAGATCAACTCGGACAGGGGTGGGTGAAGCTTTCTTT

clone_size: few
v_call: TRBV21-1
d_call: NA
j_call: TRBJ2-7
cdr3_aa: CASSLRGTPADPYEQYF
cdr3_nt: TGTGCCAGCAGCCTGCGCGGGACGCCCGCGGACCCCTACGAGCAGTACTTC

clone_size: NA
v_call: TRBV5-6
d_call: NA
j_call: TRBJ1-3
cdr3_aa: CASSLESEGLAGNTIYF
cdr3_nt: TGTGCCAGCAGCTTGGAGTCGGAGGGTCTTGCTGGAAACACCATATATTTT

clone_size: NA
v_call: TRBV30
d_call: NA
j_call: TRBJ1-1
cdr3_aa: CAWTGYTNTEAFF
cdr3_nt: TGTGCCTGGACAGGGTATACGAACACTGAAGCTTTCTTT

clone_size: NA
v_call: TRBV3-1/TRBV3-2
d_call: TRBD2
j_call: TRBJ2-7
cdr3_aa: CASSQDGRGWNEQYF
cdr3_nt: TGTGCCAGCAGCCAAGATGGGAGGGGCTGGAACGAGCAGTACTTC

clone_size: once
v_call: TRBV4-3
d_call: NA
j_call: TRBJ2-1
cdr3_aa: CASSQDRGLYNEQFF
cdr3_nt: TGCGCCAGCAGCCAAGATCGGGGACTTTACAATGAGCAGTTCTTC

clone_size: NA
v_call: TRBV19
d_call: TRBD1
j_call: TRBJ1-4
cdr3_aa: CASSSSGTGFPLNEKLFF
cdr3_nt: TGTGCCAGTAGTTCATCCGGGACAGGTTTCCCCCTTAATGAAAAACTGTTTTTT

clone_size: NA
v_call: TRBV7-8
d_call: TRBD1
j_call: TRBJ1-3
cdr3_aa: CASSLDRGYGNTIYF
cdr3_nt: TGTGCCAGCAGCTTAGACAGGGGCTATGGAAACACCATATATTTT